This T cell receptor beta chain came from a study of shared clonotypes between healthy human individuals. Each cell subset's genomic DNA was divided evenly among several immunoSEQ plates. In the original analysis: Sequence data from immunoSEQ were junction-only and lacked quality scores; consequently, filtering differed. The table came from immunoSEQ multiplex PCR; TCRdb's copy has only in-frame clones and leaves some out. From that table come the V and J calls and clone size; the DNA was used to work out D and trimming. Of roughly 2.6 million clones in the sample, more than 90% are singletons; the top ten hold around 0.15%. Every one of the donors was a Caucasian adult that lived in Nashville, Tennessee. The CDR3 loop spans 14 amino acids. V was shortened by 4 bases and J by 3 bases, with 13 bases between the two germline ends. CDR1 SGHNT and CDR2 YYREEE come from the germline V gene (reference sequence).

Sequencing used naive CD4+ T cells sorted from blood. Described subset: CD45RA+ positively selected. V and J are TRBV5-4 and TRBJ2-5, with a weak D call TRBD2 (5 bases). The sequence was collected from a man between 18 and 29 years old in good health. The CDR3 is CASSRSSSEETQYF. CDR3 in DNA: TGTGCCAGCAGCCGGTCTAGCTCCGAAGAGACCCAGTACTTC. Filled out from reference TRBV5-4 and TRBJ2-5, the complete variable domain reads ETGVTQSPTHLIKTRGQQVTLRCSSQSGHNTVSWYQQALGQGPQFIFQYYREEENGRGNFPPRFSGLQFPNYSSELNVNALELDDSALYLCASSRSSSEETQYFGPGTRLLVL.